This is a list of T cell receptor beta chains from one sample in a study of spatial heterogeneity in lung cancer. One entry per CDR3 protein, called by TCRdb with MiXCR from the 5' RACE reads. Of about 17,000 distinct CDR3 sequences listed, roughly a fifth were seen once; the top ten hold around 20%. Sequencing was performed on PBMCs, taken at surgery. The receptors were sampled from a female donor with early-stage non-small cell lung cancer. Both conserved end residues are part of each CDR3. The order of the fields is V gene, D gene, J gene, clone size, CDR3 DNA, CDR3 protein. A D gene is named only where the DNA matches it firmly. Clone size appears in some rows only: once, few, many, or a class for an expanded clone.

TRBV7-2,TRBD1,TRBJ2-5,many,TGTGCCAGCAGCCGTTGGACAGGCCAAGAGACCCAGTACTTC,CASSRWTGQETQYF
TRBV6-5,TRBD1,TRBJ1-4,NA,TGTGCCAGCAGACCCCCTGGGACAGGGAGAATTAGTGAAAAACTGTTTTTT,CASRPPGTGRISEKLFF
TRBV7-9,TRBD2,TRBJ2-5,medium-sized,TGTGCCAGCAGCTTGGGTATAGCGGGAGGAAGACAAGAGACCCAGTACTTC,CASSLGIAGGRQETQYF
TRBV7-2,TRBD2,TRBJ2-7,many,TGTGCCAGCAGCTTAGTAGCGGGAGGGGTCATGAGCTACGAGCAGTACTTC,CASSLVAGGVMSYEQYF
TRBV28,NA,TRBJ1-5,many,TGTGCCAGCAGTTTAAGCCGCGACAGGTTTAGCAATCAGCCCCAGCATTTT,CASSLSRDRFSNQPQHF
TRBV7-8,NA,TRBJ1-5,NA,TGTGCCAGCAGCACTCGTTTGGGTCTGGGTCAGCCCCAGCATTTT,CASSTRLGLGQPQHF
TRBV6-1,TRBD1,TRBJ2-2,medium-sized,TGTGCCAGCAACGCGGGACAGGGTGTGACCGGGGAGCTGTTTTTT,CASNAGQGVTGELFF
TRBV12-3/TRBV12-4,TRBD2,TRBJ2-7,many,TGTGCCAGCAATCATCATCAGGGGCTAGCGGGTGGCTACGAGCAGTACTTC,CASNHHQGLAGGYEQYF
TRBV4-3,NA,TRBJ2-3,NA,TGCGCCAGCAGCCTGACCCGTACAGATACGCAGTATTTT,CASSLTRTDTQYF
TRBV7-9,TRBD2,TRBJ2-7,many,TGTGCCAGCAGCGCTAGCGGGAGGTCATCCTACGAGCAGTACTTC,CASSASGRSSYEQYF
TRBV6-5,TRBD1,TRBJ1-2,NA,TGTGCCAGCAGTTACTCGGGGACAGCTAACTATGGCTACACCTTC,CASSYSGTANYGYTF
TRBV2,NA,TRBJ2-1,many,TGTGCCAGCATGAGGGAGTTGCCTAGAAACAATGAGCAGTTCTTC,CASMRELPRNNEQFF
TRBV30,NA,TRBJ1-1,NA,TGTGCCCGGAGCCGTAACGGGGGAATCACTGAAGCTTTCTTT,CARSRNGGITEAFF
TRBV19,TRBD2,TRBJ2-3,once,TGTGCCAGTAGTGTTCTAGCGGGAGCTCGCACAGATACGCAGTATTTT,CASSVLAGARTDTQYF
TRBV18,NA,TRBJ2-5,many,TGTGCCAGCTCACCTTTTGGTCAGGGTGAGGAGACCCAGTACTTC,CASSPFGQGEETQYF
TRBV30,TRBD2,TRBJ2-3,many,TGTGCCTGGTCAAGCGGGAGAGGTACAGATACGCAGTATTTT,CAWSSGRGTDTQYF
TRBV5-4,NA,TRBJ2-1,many,TGTGCCAGCTCCCAAATGGGTTTTCCGGAGCAGTTCTTC,CASSQMGFPEQFF
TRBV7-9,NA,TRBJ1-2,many,TGTGCCAGCAGCTCGTATCTTAGGAGCTATGGCTACACCTTC,CASSSYLRSYGYTF
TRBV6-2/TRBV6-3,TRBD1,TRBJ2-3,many,TGTGCCAGCAGGACGGACAGGGCCGGCACAGATACGCAGTATTTT,CASRTDRAGTDTQYF
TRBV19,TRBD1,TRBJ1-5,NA,TGTGCCAGTAGTAGGGAGACAGGGCGACTTTATAGCAATCAGCCCCAGCATTTT,CASSRETGRLYSNQPQHF
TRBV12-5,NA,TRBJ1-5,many,TGTGCTAGTGGTTCTGGGAACAATCAGCCCCAGCATTTT,CASGSGNNQPQHF
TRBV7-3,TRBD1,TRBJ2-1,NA,TGTGCCAGCAGCCTAACGGGACAGGGGAACAATGAGCAGTTCTTC,CASSLTGQGNNEQFF
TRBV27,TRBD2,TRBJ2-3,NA,TGTGCCAGCAGTCTCTCAACATGGCTAGCGGGTATTAGCACAGATACGCAGTATTTT,CASSLSTWLAGISTDTQYF
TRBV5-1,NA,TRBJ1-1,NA,TGCGCCAGCAGCTTGGCCACGGTGAACACTGAAGCTTTCTTT,CASSLATVNTEAFF
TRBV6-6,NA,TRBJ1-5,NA,TGTGCCAGCAGTTACTCTAGGGCAGTACAGCAGCCCCAGCATTTT,CASSYSRAVQQPQHF
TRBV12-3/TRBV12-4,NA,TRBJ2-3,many,TGTGCCAGCAGTTTGAGGCTGAGCACAGATACGCAGTATTTT,CASSLRLSTDTQYF
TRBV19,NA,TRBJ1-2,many,TGTGCCAGCCGCTTTCAGGGTCTTAATGGCTACACCTTC,CASRFQGLNGYTF
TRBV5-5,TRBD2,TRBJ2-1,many,TGTGCCAGCAGCTTGGGACTAGCGGGAGGCCCTTTCAAACCTAGCTCCTACAATGAGCAGTTCTTC,CASSLGLAGGPFKPSSYNEQFF
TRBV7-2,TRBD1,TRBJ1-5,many,TGTGCCAGCAGCTTCGACAGGGGCCAGCCCCAGCATTTT,CASSFDRGQPQHF
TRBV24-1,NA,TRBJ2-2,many,TGTGCCACCAGTGCGGCGGGCTACACCGGGGAGCTGTTTTTT,CATSAAGYTGELFF
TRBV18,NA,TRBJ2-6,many,TGTGCCACCTCGTTCGAGGCTGGGGCCAACGTCCTGACTTTC,CATSFEAGANVLTF
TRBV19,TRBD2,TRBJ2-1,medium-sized,TGTGCCAGTAGTCCCCGGACTAGCGGGAGCTCCTACAATGAGCAGTTCTTC,CASSPRTSGSSYNEQFF
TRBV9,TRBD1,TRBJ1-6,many,TGTGCCAGCAGCGTAGGACAGGGTTCACCCCTCCACTTT,CASSVGQGSPLHF
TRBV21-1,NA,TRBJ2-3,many,TGTGCCAGCAGCAAAGCAGGGACAGGGCTCACAGATACGCAGTATTTT,CASSKAGTGLTDTQYF
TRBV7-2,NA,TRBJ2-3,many,TGTGCCAGCAGCTTATCGGGGAGGGATACGCAGTATTTT,CASSLSGRDTQYF
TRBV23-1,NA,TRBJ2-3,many,TGCGCCAGCAGTCAATCGGCTGGGAGTCGCGCAGATACGCAGTATTTT,CASSQSAGSRADTQYF
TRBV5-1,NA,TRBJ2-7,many,TGCGCCAGCAGCCAACAGGGTTTTGGGGCCTACGAGCAGTACTTC,CASSQQGFGAYEQYF
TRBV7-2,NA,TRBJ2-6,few,TGTGCCAGCAGCTTAGATGCCCCGGGGGGCGCTGGGGCCAACGTCCTGACTTTC,CASSLDAPGGAGANVLTF
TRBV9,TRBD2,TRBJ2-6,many,TGTGCCAGCAGCGCCTCGACTAGCGGGAGATGGGGTACGAGGGGGGCCAACGTCCTGACTTTC,CASSASTSGRWGTRGANVLTF
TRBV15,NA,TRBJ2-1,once,TGTGCCACCAGCACCCAGGACAGACTCTCCTCCAATGAGCAGTTCTTC,CATSTQDRLSSNEQFF
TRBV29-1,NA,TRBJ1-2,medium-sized,TGCAGCGTTGCCCAGGGGACCTATGGCTACACCTTC,CSVAQGTYGYTF
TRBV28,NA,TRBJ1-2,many,NA,CASRPQVGGGINTF
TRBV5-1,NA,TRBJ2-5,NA,TGCGCCAGCAGCTTGAGCGTTGGAAGCCAAGAGACCCAGTACTTC,CASSLSVGSQETQYF
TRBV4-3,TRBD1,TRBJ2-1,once,TGCGCCAGCAGCCAGGAGGACAGGGGGGCCTTGGATGAGCAGTTCTTC,CASSQEDRGALDEQFF
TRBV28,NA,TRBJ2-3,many,TGTGCCAGCAGTTTTTGGGGGGGCAGAACAGATACGCAGTATTTT,CASSFWGGRTDTQYF
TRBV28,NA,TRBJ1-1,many,TGTGCCAGCAGTCCTACCACTTTTACAGGATCCATGAACACTGAAGCTTTCTTT,CASSPTTFTGSMNTEAFF
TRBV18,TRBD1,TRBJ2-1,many,TGTGCCAGCTCACACCTACGGAGCCAGGGGGCAGACAATGAGCAGTTCTTC,CASSHLRSQGADNEQFF
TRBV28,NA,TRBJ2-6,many,TGTGCCAGCAGTTTAGGCCCGTGGCTGACCCCTAGCTCTGGGGCCAACGTCCTGACTTTC,CASSLGPWLTPSSGANVLTF
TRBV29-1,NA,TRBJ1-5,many,TGCAGCGTTTTGGCCAGGGTCAATCAGCCCCAGCATTTT,CSVLARVNQPQHF
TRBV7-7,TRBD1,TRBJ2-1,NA,TGTGCCAGCAGCTTAGGGCTCAGGGACAGGGGGCTTAATGAGCAGTTCTTC,CASSLGLRDRGLNEQFF
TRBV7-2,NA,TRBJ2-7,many,TGTGCCAGCAGCTTAAGATTGGGTCAAGGGAAGAGCTCCTACGAGCAGTACTTC,CASSLRLGQGKSSYEQYF
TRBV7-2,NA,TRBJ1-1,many,TGTGCCAGCAGCGTGTCACCGAACACTGAAGCTTTCTTT,CASSVSPNTEAFF